Listed below are T cell receptor beta chains from one sample, sequenced in a study of technical replicates of blood from a few donors. Measured with immunoSEQ multiplex PCR; TCRdb has only the in-frame clones, and not every one. The top ten clones hold approximately 0.37% of a sample with 80,000 to 100,000 clones, 90% to 97% of them seen once. The sample consisted of T cells isolated from PBMCs. All receptors come from a human donor in good health. The CDR3 runs from the conserved cysteine through the conserved F or W. A D gene is named only where the DNA matches it firmly. Rows give clone size only sometimes, using once, few, many, or a class for an expanded clone.

j_call: TRBJ1-5
d_call: .
v_call: TRBV11-2
clone_size: .
cdr3_aa: CASSPGGDYQPQHF
cdr3_nt: TGTGCCAGCAGCCCGGGGGGGGATTATCAGCCCCAGCATTTT

j_call: TRBJ2-7
d_call: TRBD1
v_call: TRBV5-1
clone_size: .
cdr3_aa: CASSYQTGGYEQYF
cdr3_nt: TGCGCCAGCAGCTACCAGACAGGGGGTTACGAGCAGTACTTC

j_call: TRBJ1-5
d_call: TRBD1
v_call: TRBV7-2
clone_size: .
cdr3_aa: CASSLAGTGDQPQHF
cdr3_nt: TGTGCCAGCAGCTTAGCCGGGACAGGGGATCAGCCCCAGCATTTT

j_call: TRBJ1-1
d_call: .
v_call: TRBV18
clone_size: .
cdr3_aa: CASSAEADTEAFF
cdr3_nt: TGTGCCAGCTCTGCGGAGGCAGACACTGAAGCTTTCTTT

j_call: TRBJ1-5
d_call: .
v_call: TRBV6-5
clone_size: .
cdr3_aa: CASSKEINQPQHF
cdr3_nt: TGTGCCAGCAGTAAGGAGATCAATCAGCCCCAGCATTTT

j_call: TRBJ1-4
d_call: TRBD1
v_call: TRBV27
clone_size: .
cdr3_aa: CASSITGVNTNEKLFF
cdr3_nt: TGTGCCAGCAGTATCACAGGGGTAAATACTAATGAAAAACTGTTTTTT

j_call: TRBJ2-1
d_call: TRBD2
v_call: TRBV19
clone_size: .
cdr3_aa: CASLRTSGGYNEQFF
cdr3_nt: TGTGCCAGTCTTAGGACTAGCGGGGGGTACAATGAGCAGTTCTTC

j_call: TRBJ1-1
d_call: TRBD1
v_call: TRBV5-6
clone_size: .
cdr3_aa: CASSSTGSGTEAFF
cdr3_nt: TGTGCCAGCAGCTCGACAGGGAGCGGAACTGAAGCTTTCTTT

j_call: TRBJ1-5
d_call: .
v_call: TRBV18
clone_size: .
cdr3_aa: CASSPDSLNQPQHF
cdr3_nt: TGTGCCAGCTCCCCTGACAGCCTCAATCAGCCCCAGCATTTT

j_call: TRBJ2-3
d_call: TRBD1
v_call: TRBV7-3
clone_size: once
cdr3_aa: CASSRDRSTDTQYF
cdr3_nt: TGTGCCAGCAGCCGGGACAGGAGCACAGATACGCAGTATTTT

j_call: TRBJ2-1
d_call: TRBD2
v_call: TRBV5-4
clone_size: .
cdr3_aa: CASSSGGGRASNEQFF
cdr3_nt: TGTGCCAGCAGCTCGGGTGGCGGGAGGGCTTCTAATGAGCAGTTCTTC

j_call: TRBJ2-7
d_call: .
v_call: TRBV29-1
clone_size: .
cdr3_aa: CSGSGDSYEQYF
cdr3_nt: TGCAGTGGATCCGGGGATTCCTACGAGCAGTACTTC

j_call: TRBJ2-7
d_call: TRBD1
v_call: TRBV5-1
clone_size: .
cdr3_aa: CASRATGGQTYEQYF
cdr3_nt: TGCGCCAGCAGGGCTACAGGGGGCCAAACCTACGAGCAGTACTTC

j_call: TRBJ2-3
d_call: .
v_call: TRBV2
clone_size: .
cdr3_aa: CASILVTDTQYF
cdr3_nt: TGTGCCAGCATCCTAGTAACAGATACGCAGTATTTT

j_call: TRBJ2-1
d_call: TRBD2
v_call: TRBV4-2
clone_size: .
cdr3_aa: CASSLFLAGGDNEQFF
cdr3_nt: TGTGCCAGCAGCCTCTTCCTGGCGGGAGGGGACAATGAGCAGTTCTTC